This entry lists 4 T cell receptor beta chains sequenced from one sample in a study of CD8 T cells in Susac syndrome. 0.5 to 1 ug RNA was reverse transcribed with random hexamers. TCRdb reprocessed the immunoSEQ multiplex PCR reads with MiXCR, giving one entry per CDR3 protein. The table lists some 200,000 distinct CDR3 sequences, nearly 97% of them singletons. Specimen: CD4+ T cells from PBMCs. These receptors were taken from a human donor with multiple sclerosis.

CDR3 residues: CASRPTGRYTEAFF. Here the CDR3 DNA reads TGTGCCAGCAGGCCTACAGGGAGGTACACTGAAGCTTTCTTT. This sequence joins TRBV12-3 or TRBV12-4 and TRBJ1-1, with a tentative D call TRBD1 (6 bases). The CDR3 is made up of 14 amino acids. The V end was cut by 6 bases, the J end by 3 bases, with 14 bases between.

This chain uses TRBV12-5 with TRBJ2-1; no reliable D call. Per germline, CDR1 LGHNT and CDR2 FRNRAP. This CDR3 has 13 residues. V lost 8 bases, J lost 3 bases, and 11 bases lay in between. CDR3 bases: TGTGCTAGTTCAGGACCGTTCTACAATGAGCAGTTCTTC. It encodes CASSGPFYNEQFF.

Regarding this clonotype: The junction shows a germline mismatch at one end, possibly a read error. The V and J genes are TRBV14 and TRBJ2-4, with D unclear. This CDR3 spans 11 amino acids. The V gene's germline CDR1 is SGHDN and CDR2 FVKESK. Here the CDR3 DNA reads TGTGCCAGCAGCCAAGATCAAGGCCTGGACTTC. Translated: CASSQDQGLDF. Full variable domain (remainder filled in from reference TRBV14 and TRBJ2-4): EAGVTQFPSHSVIEKGQTVTLRCDPISGHDNLYWYRRVMGKEIKFLLHFVKESKQDESGMPNNRFLAERTGGTYSTLKVQPAELEDSGVYFCASSQDQGLDFGAGTRLSVL.

The chain combines TRBV12-5 with TRBJ1-6; tentative D call: TRBD1 (5 bases). Germline loops: CDR1 LGHNT, CDR2 FRNRAP. Trimming removed 0 bases at V and 7 bases at J, with 22 bases between. The CDR3 length is 19 residues. DNA of the CDR3: TGTGCTAGTGGTTTGGTACGAAGGGACCTCAGTATCGAGAATTCACCCCTCCACTTT. Translation gives CASGLVRRDLSIENSPLHF.